Below are 30 T cell receptor beta chains sequenced from a single sample in a study of T cell responses to AZD1222 COVID-19 vaccine. Generated by immunoSEQ multiplex PCR, the TCRdb table keeps only in-frame clones and is missing some. Among 200,000 to 250,000 clones listed, approximately 94% were seen once. Here the sequenced sample was peripheral blood, taken on day 0 of MenACWY control vaccination. The source is an adult in good health.

The chain uses TRBV29-1 and TRBJ1-2, with a possible D match to TRBD1 (6 bases). The CDR3 has 14 residues. V lost 1 base and J 6 bases, leaving 15 bases between the germline ends. Per germline, CDR1 SQVTM and CDR2 ANQGSEA. In DNA, the CDR3 is TGCAGCGTTGAAGCTCTGGACAGCGTCAATGGCTACACCTTC. Amino acids: CSVEALDSVNGYTF.

The V and J genes are TRBV6-2 or TRBV6-3 and TRBJ2-6, with 8 bases identical to TRBD2. Looked up from germline, CDR1 is MNHEY and CDR2 is SVGEGT. This CDR3 is 19 amino acids long. With V trimmed by 0 bases and J by 0 bases, 7 bases remained unmatched. The CDR3 DNA reads as TGTGCCAGCAGTTACTCGACGGGGGGGTGGCACTCTGGGGCCAACGTCCTGACTTTC. This gives the protein CASSYSTGGWHSGANVLTF.

This chain joins TRBV7-9 and TRBJ2-4; a weak D match, TRBD1 (6 bases). CDR3 length: 16 residues. Trimming shortened V by 5 bases and J by 1 base, and 15 bases separated the two germline ends. Looked up from germline, CDR1 is SEHNR and CDR2 is FQNEAQ (reference sequence). The CDR3 sequence is CASSHLTGIAKNIQYF. DNA for the CDR3: TGTGCCAGCAGCCATCTTACAGGGATCGCCAAAAACATTCAGTACTTC.

The chain employs TRBV28 and TRBJ1-1, with D perhaps matching TRBD1 (5 bases). The CDR3 loop spans 13 amino acids. Between the trimmed V and J ends, which lost 0 bases and 6 bases, there was a span of 8 bases. The germline CDR1 and CDR2 sequences are MDHEN and SYDVKM. The CDR3 DNA follows: TGTGCCAGCAGTTTATGGGGGACTCCTGAAGCTTTCTTT. Amino acids: CASSLWGTPEAFF. Looking up the rest from reference TRBV28 and TRBJ1-1 gives the full variable domain: DVKVTQSSRYLVKRTGEKVFLECVQDMDHENMFWYRQDPGLGLRLIYFSYDVKMKEKGDIPEGYSVSREKKERFSLILESASTNQTSMYLCASSLWGTPEAFFGQGTRLTVV.

The chain combines TRBV19 with TRBJ1-4; D unresolved. CDR1 is LNHDA, CDR2 SQIVND, per germline (reference sequence). The CDR3 extends over 17 amino acids. The germline V and J ends were trimmed by 6 bases and 3 bases, with 20 bases remaining between them. Written as DNA, the CDR3 is TGTGCCAGTAGCCGAGGTGAAGGCGGTCTAGCTAATGAAAAACTGTTTTTT. As protein: CASSRGEGGLANEKLFF.

V is TRBV30 and J is TRBJ1-5; D uncertain. The CDR3 is 12 amino acids. Trimming removed 0 bases from V and 6 bases from J, with 6 bases in between. Germline V gene sequence: CDR1 GTSNPN, CDR2 SVGIG (reference sequence). CDR3 amino acids: CAWSVGVQPQHF. The CDR3 bases are TGTGCCTGGAGTGTCGGGGTTCAGCCCCAGCATTTT.

The chain is built from TRBV6-5 and TRBJ2-2; D perhaps matches TRBD1 (5 bases). The germline CDR1 and CDR2 sequences are MNHEY and SVGAGI. This CDR3 comprises 15 residues. Trimming took off 0 bases at V and 6 bases at J, with 11 bases between the two ends. The CDR3 bases are TGTGCCAGCAGTTACTCCGCAGGGCAGGCCGGGGAGCTGTTTTTT. This sequence encodes CASSYSAGQAGELFF.

J is TRBJ1-1 and V is TRBV30; 9 bases line up with TRBD1. Trimming removed 2 bases from V and 5 bases from J; junction bases left unmatched: 6. The germline gives CDR1 GTSNPN, CDR2 SVGIG (reference sequence). This CDR3 has 14 residues. CDR3 bases: TGTGCCTGGAGTAAACAGGGGGCGCGGACTGAAGCTTTCTTT. Translating it yields CAWSKQGARTEAFF.

This rearrangement joins TRBV23-1 to TRBJ1-2, with TRBD1 identical over 10 bases. TRBV23-1 is annotated as an ORF whose role is uncertain. The junction had 15 bases not matched to a gene; V was cut back by 4 bases and J by 4 bases. The CDR3 extends over 18 amino acids. CDR3 region: CASSRRRQGAQRTYGYTF. The CDR3 DNA is TGCGCCAGCAGTCGACGGAGACAGGGGGCCCAACGAACCTATGGCTACACCTTC.

This clone was observed once. The genes are TRBV29-1 and TRBJ1-1; TRBD1 agrees at 7 bases. The J segment lost 4 bases and the V segment lost 6 bases, leaving 14 bases of the junction unmatched. Germline CDR1 is SQVTM and CDR2 is ANQGSEA. This CDR3 comprises 15 residues. CDR3 sequence (DNA): TGCAGCGTAGCCCGGGGTGGAGGGGGCGGCACTGAAGCTTTCTTT. It yields the protein CSVARGGGGGTEAFF.

The V gene is TRBV9, the J gene TRBJ1-6; D remains ambiguous. V lost 1 base, J lost 7 bases, and 6 bases lay in between. Germline V CDR1 and CDR2: SGDLS, YYNGEE. CDR3 length: 13 residues. The CDR3 spells CASSVSENSPLHF. The CDR3 bases are TGTGCCAGCAGCGTATCAGAAAATTCACCCCTCCACTTT.

V is TRBV7-2 and J is TRBJ1-5; no firm D call. The CDR3 length is 14 residues. The germline V gene encodes CDR1 SGHTA and CDR2 FQGNSA. Deletions cut 1 base from V and 0 bases from J, with 4 bases between. The CDR3 sequence: CASSLVDSNQPQHF. The CDR3 nucleotides are TGTGCCAGCAGCTTAGTCGATAGCAATCAGCCCCAGCATTTT.

The J gene is TRBJ2-1, the V gene TRBV4-2; the D gene is possibly TRBD1 (6 bases). The CDR3 is 15 amino acids. The ends were cut back, 4 bases at V and 3 bases at J, with 13 bases in the middle. Germline V lookup: CDR1 LGHNA, CDR2 YNFKEQ. The CDR3 DNA sequence: TGTGCCAGCAGCCCTACAGGGTCGGGCTACAATGAGCAGTTCTTC. This gives the protein CASSPTGSGYNEQFF.

This rearrangement joins TRBV9 to TRBJ1-3; tentative D call: TRBD1 (6 bases). V lost 4 bases, J lost 0 bases, and 20 bases lay in between. The CDR3 spans 18 residues. CDR1 is SGDLS, CDR2 YYNGEE, per germline. Here the CDR3 reads CASSSLPTGSSSGNTIYF. The DNA of the CDR3 is TGTGCCAGCAGCTCCTTACCGACAGGTTCGAGCTCTGGAAACACCATATATTTT.

The chain combines TRBV18 with TRBJ1-2; no clear D. The CDR3 has 13 residues. Germline V gives CDR1 KGHSH, CDR2 LQKENI. V was trimmed by 2 bases and J by 3 bases, leaving 7 bases between them. The CDR3 DNA is TGTGCCAGCTCACCAGGGGATTACTATGGCTACACCTTC. This gives the protein CASSPGDYYGYTF. The entire variable domain, with the rest obtained from reference TRBV18 and TRBJ1-2, is as follows: NAGVMQNPRHLVRRRGQEARLRCSPMKGHSHVYWYRQLPEEGLKFMVYLQKENIIDESGMPKERFSAEFPKEGPSILRIQQVVRGDSAAYFCASSPGDYYGYTFGSGTRLTVV.

This clone was observed once. This chain links TRBV3-1 (or the pseudogene TRBV3-2) with TRBJ1-1; D unclear. Trimming took off 1 base at V and 4 bases at J, with 13 bases between the two ends. The CDR3 covers 15 residues. CDR1 and CDR2 from the germline V gene are LGHDT and YNNKEL (reference sequence). The CDR3 DNA is TGTGCCAGCAGCCAAGTGTGGAGGGAGAGCACTGAAGCTTTCTTT. It specifies CASSQVWRESTEAFF.

CDR3 nucleotide sequence: TGTGCCAGCACCTACCGAGACAGGGGATTCACAGATACGCAGTATTTT. Protein sequence: CASTYRDRGFTDTQYF. The V and J genes are TRBV2 and TRBJ2-3; 8 bases fit TRBD1. J lost 2 bases, V lost 7 bases, and 11 bases had no gene match. The germline gives CDR1 SNHLY, CDR2 FYNNEI. This CDR3 contains 16 residues.

CDR3 region: CASSIDPWGEQFF. In DNA, the CDR3 is TGTGCCAGTAGTATAGACCCTTGGGGGGAGCAGTTCTTC. V is TRBV19 and J is TRBJ2-1, with D perhaps being TRBD1 or TRBD2 (5 bases each). The CDR3 is made up of 13 amino acids. Germline assignment: CDR1 LNHDA and CDR2 SQIVND (reference sequence). V lost 0 bases and J lost 10, with 10 bases in between. Drawing the rest from reference TRBV19 and TRBJ2-1, the complete variable domain is DGGITQSPKYLFRKEGQNVTLSCEQNLNHDAMYWYRQDPGQGLRLIYYSQIVNDFQKGDIAEGYSVSREKKESFPLTVTSAQKNPTAFYLCASSIDPWGEQFFGPGTRLTVL.

The rearrangement uses TRBV19 and TRBJ1-2; the D is unclear. CDR1 and CDR2 from the germline V gene are LNHDA and SQIVND (reference sequence). The CDR3 covers 15 residues. V lost 2 bases, J lost 7 bases, and 17 bases lay in between. Here the CDR3 reads CASSITLRGRGGYTF. The CDR3 region has the DNA TGTGCCAGTAGTATAACCTTGCGAGGCCGTGGTGGCTACACCTTC.

This chain joins TRBV3-1 (or the pseudogene TRBV3-2) and TRBJ2-2; TRBD2 matches 15 bases. Per germline, CDR1 LGHDT and CDR2 YNNKEL (reference sequence). With V trimmed by 0 bases and J by 7 bases, 9 bases remained unmatched. CDR3 length: 19 residues. DNA for the CDR3: TGTGCCAGCAGCCAAGATAGCGGACTAGCGGGGGGGCTCGGCGGGGAGCTGTTTTTT. Its protein is CASSQDSGLAGGLGGELFF.

The chain is built from TRBV19 and TRBJ1-4, with 8 nucleotides matching TRBD1. The CDR3 covers 16 residues. V lost 6 bases, J lost 7 bases, and 13 bases stayed unmatched. CDR1 and CDR2 from the germline V gene are LNHDA and SQIVND (reference sequence). CDR3 sequence: CASRSEMTGAGEKLFF. The CDR3 coding sequence is TGTGCCAGTAGATCGGAAATGACAGGGGCCGGTGAAAAACTGTTTTTT.

The chain combines TRBV19 with TRBJ1-2; a weak D match, TRBD1 (5 bases). V was shortened by 5 bases and J by 5 bases, with 15 bases between the two germline ends. This CDR3 spans 14 amino acids. CDR1 is LNHDA and CDR2 is SQIVND in the germline V gene (reference sequence). CDR3 sequence (DNA): TGTGCCAGTAGTGGGGCGGGACGGCTTTATGGCTACACCTTC. It yields the protein CASSGAGRLYGYTF. The full variable domain, its missing parts supplied by reference TRBV19 and TRBJ1-2, is DGGITQSPKYLFRKEGQNVTLSCEQNLNHDAMYWYRQDPGQGLRLIYYSQIVNDFQKGDIAEGYSVSREKKESFPLTVTSAQKNPTAFYLCASSGAGRLYGYTFGSGTRLTVV.

This chain uses TRBV15 with TRBJ1-2; D may be TRBD1 (6 bases). This CDR3 is built from 14 residues. Germline V CDR1 and CDR2: LNHNV, YYDKDF (reference sequence). V lost 0 bases to trimming and J lost 2 bases, with 7 bases between them. CDR3 sequence (DNA): TGTGCCACCAGCAGAGATCAGGGGAACTATGGCTACACCTTC. As protein: CATSRDQGNYGYTF.

The chain combines TRBV5-1 with TRBJ1-4; 7 bases are shared with TRBD1. The CDR3 loop spans 15 amino acids. Germline V gives CDR1 SGHRS, CDR2 YFSETQ. V trimming: 3 bases; J trimming: 3 bases; junction bases outside the gene matches: 5. CDR3: CASSWQGGANEKLFF. In DNA form, the CDR3 reads TGCGCCAGCAGCTGGCAGGGGGGTGCTAATGAAAAACTGTTTTTT.

The V and J genes are TRBV3-1 (or the pseudogene TRBV3-2) and TRBJ1-1; D gene unclear. Looked up from germline, CDR1 is LGHDT and CDR2 is YNNKEL (reference sequence). Trimming cost V 1 base and J 6 bases, with 18 bases left between them. The CDR3 sequence is 16 residues long. The CDR3 loop is CASSQGFSRVGAEAFF. DNA for the CDR3: TGTGCCAGCAGCCAAGGTTTTTCGCGAGTGGGTGCTGAAGCTTTCTTT.

The chain links TRBV15 to TRBJ2-1; D ambiguous. Trimming removed 4 bases from V and 2 bases from J, with 6 bases in between. Germline CDR1 is LNHNV and CDR2 is YYDKDF (reference sequence). CDR3 length equals 13 residues. The CDR3 DNA follows: TGTGCCACCAGCAAGCAGGCCTACAATGAGCAGTTCTTC. Translating it yields CATSKQAYNEQFF.

This chain connects TRBV3-1 (or the pseudogene TRBV3-2) to TRBJ1-3, with D uncertain. Germline V gene lookup returns CDR1 LGHDT and CDR2 YNNKEL (reference sequence). The CDR3 is 19 residues long. Trimming removed 4 bases at V and 0 bases at J, with 22 bases between. In DNA form, the CDR3 reads TGTGCCAGCAGCCCACTCTCCATTATAGTGGGCTACTCTGGAAACACCATATATTTT. Encoded protein: CASSPLSIIVGYSGNTIYF.

The V and J genes are TRBV5-1 and TRBJ2-5; D is ambiguous. From germline, CDR1 is SGHRS and CDR2 YFSETQ. Trimming removed 0 bases at V and 3 bases at J, with 12 bases between. The CDR3 spans 15 residues. CDR3 region: CASSLEGRLKETQYF. CDR3 DNA: TGCGCCAGCAGCTTGGAGGGCCGATTAAAAGAGACCCAGTACTTC.

The chain couples TRBV7-8 to TRBJ2-7; D possibly corresponds to TRBD1 (5 bases). The CDR3 is 12 amino acids. Germline lookup yields CDR1 SGHVS and CDR2 FQNEAQ. Trimming took 5 bases from V and 4 from J, leaving 9 bases between them. CDR3 sequence (DNA): TGTGCCAGCAGCCGCCAGGGTTACGAGCAGTACTTC. It encodes CASSRQGYEQYF.

This clone was recorded once. The chain employs TRBV28 and TRBJ1-1, with 7 nucleotides matching TRBD1. The V segment lost 5 bases and the J segment 11 bases; nucleotides outside the gene matches: 8. This CDR3 contains 12 residues. CDR1 and CDR2 (germline): MDHEN, SYDVKM. CDR3 sequence (DNA): TGTGCCAGCAGTCCGGACAGGCGTTTTGCTTTCTTT. Encoded protein: CASSPDRRFAFF.